These T cell receptor beta chains were read from a single sample in a study of T cell responses to AZD1222 COVID-19 vaccine. Method: immunoSEQ multiplex PCR; TCRdb's copy keeps in-frame clones and lacks some. The table lists 140,000 to 150,000 clones, about nine tenths of them singletons, with about 3.5% in the top ten. Specimen: peripheral blood, collected 28 days after the second AZD1222 dose. The receptors derive from an adult who received the AZD1222 COVID-19 vaccine. CDR3s include the opening cysteine and the closing phenylalanine or tryptophan. Only some rows state a clone size, as once, few, many or a class for expanded clones.

j_gene: TRBJ2-1
abundance: once
v_gene: TRBV5-4
CDR3aa: CASSPWGSDNEQFF

j_gene: TRBJ1-2
abundance: -
v_gene: TRBV28
CDR3aa: CASSFTGPYGYTF

j_gene: TRBJ2-3
abundance: -
v_gene: TRBV3-1/TRBV3-2
CDR3aa: CASSARLGDTQYF

j_gene: TRBJ2-1
abundance: once
v_gene: TRBV5-1
CDR3aa: CASKKASASSYNEQFF

j_gene: TRBJ1-2
abundance: -
v_gene: TRBV4-1
CDR3aa: CASSQAQGPNYGYTF

j_gene: TRBJ2-1
abundance: once
v_gene: TRBV4-3
CDR3aa: CASSQDLVRGGSNEQFF

j_gene: TRBJ2-7
abundance: -
v_gene: TRBV11-3
CDR3aa: CASSRSSGTSGRYEQYF

j_gene: TRBJ1-3
abundance: -
v_gene: TRBV28
CDR3aa: CATSLRVTLGNTIYF

j_gene: TRBJ2-3
abundance: -
v_gene: TRBV27
CDR3aa: CASSTRTSANTDTQYF

j_gene: TRBJ1-2
abundance: -
v_gene: TRBV7-9
CDR3aa: CASSRTGIYGYTF

j_gene: TRBJ1-1
abundance: -
v_gene: TRBV9
CDR3aa: CASSADRGTEAFF

j_gene: TRBJ1-2
abundance: -
v_gene: TRBV28
CDR3aa: CASSAIHRGRNYGYTF

j_gene: TRBJ2-7
abundance: once
v_gene: TRBV4-3
CDR3aa: CASSLRGSGRVEQYF

j_gene: TRBJ2-3
abundance: -
v_gene: TRBV28
CDR3aa: CASSPEDTQYF

j_gene: TRBJ2-2
abundance: few
v_gene: TRBV7-9
CDR3aa: CASSPVGQGFGELFF

j_gene: TRBJ1-5
abundance: -
v_gene: TRBV30
CDR3aa: CAWSPAGIQPQHF

j_gene: TRBJ2-5
abundance: -
v_gene: TRBV6-2/TRBV6-3
CDR3aa: CASSYAASSETQYF

j_gene: TRBJ1-1
abundance: -
v_gene: TRBV30
CDR3aa: CAWGTGIGEAFF

j_gene: TRBJ2-1
abundance: -
v_gene: TRBV7-2
CDR3aa: CASSTGTGSHNEQFF

j_gene: TRBJ2-1
abundance: -
v_gene: TRBV3-1/TRBV3-2
CDR3aa: CASSQGTRFEQFF

j_gene: TRBJ1-5
abundance: -
v_gene: TRBV28
CDR3aa: CASSLGTGGMPQHF

j_gene: TRBJ2-2
abundance: -
v_gene: TRBV5-4
CDR3aa: CASSLISKAGATGELFF

j_gene: TRBJ2-3
abundance: -
v_gene: TRBV29-1
CDR3aa: CSVGRDRTDTQYF

j_gene: TRBJ1-6
abundance: once
v_gene: TRBV11-1
CDR3aa: CASRARTGVSNSPLHF